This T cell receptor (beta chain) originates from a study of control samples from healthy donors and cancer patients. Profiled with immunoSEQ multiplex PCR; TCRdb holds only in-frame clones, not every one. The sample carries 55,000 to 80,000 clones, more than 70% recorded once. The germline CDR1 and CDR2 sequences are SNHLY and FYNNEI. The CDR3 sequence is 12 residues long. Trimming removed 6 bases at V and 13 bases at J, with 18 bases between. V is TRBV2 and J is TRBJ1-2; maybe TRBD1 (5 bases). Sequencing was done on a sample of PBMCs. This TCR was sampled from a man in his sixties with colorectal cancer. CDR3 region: CASSGTALVGTF. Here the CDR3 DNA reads TGTGCCAGCAGCGGGACTGCTCTTGTTGGCACCTTC. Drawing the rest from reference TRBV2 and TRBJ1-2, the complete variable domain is EPEVTQTPSHQVTQMGQEVILRCVPISNHLYFYWYRQILGQKVEFLVSFYNNEISEKSEIFDDQFSVERPDGSNFTLKIRSTKLEDSAMYFCASSGTALVGTFGSGTRLTVV.